A selection of T cell receptor beta chains follows, all from one sample in a study of blood T cells in healthy people across ages. TCRdb re-called the 5' RACE reads with MiXCR, one entry per CDR3 protein. In the table there are some 1.5 million distinct CDR3 sequences, roughly 30% of which are singletons. The material sequenced was blood. The receptors come from a woman aged 25 to 39 in good health. CDR3s leave out the opening cysteine and the closing phenylalanine or tryptophan. Some rows mark clone size as missing; the rest say once, few, many or name a class of expanded clone.

clone_size v_call cdr3_aa
few TRBV5-5 ASSLTRTATNYGYT
- TRBV27 ASSLTGDRGNQPQH
- TRBV29-1 SALDRGGNTEAF
- TRBV13 TSSLRTGDMGEQF
many TRBV4-2 ASSDTGGGGYT
- TRBV6-2/TRBV6-3 ASSYSVGTNNEQF
few TRBV2 ASWGRGGQPQH
- TRBV2 ASSRQERETQY
many TRBV29-1 SAGTIAYNEQF
- TRBV7-2 ASSLKLAGVGSYEQY
- TRBV2 ASFRDSNSPLH
many TRBV6-6 ASRPSSYNEQF
few TRBV18 ASSISADRQF
few TRBV4-1 ASSQSLLSDEQY
- TRBV11-1 ASSQLLDRQEGSWYQETQY
few TRBV27 ASSLWRGAYEQY
- TRBV28 ASSLIPPVSYGYT
many TRBV29-1 SVGFWAGEYNEQF
many TRBV5-1 ASSPEGTTYEQY
many TRBV20-1 SARARNRSQETQY
- TRBV15 ATSRETLSGNTIY
- TRBV12-3/TRBV12-4 ASSFSGGRTDTQY
- TRBV20-1 SAREGQGADTQY
- TRBV20-1 SARDIGTGNTGELF
few TRBV21-1 ASSGPRQETQY
many TRBV27 ASSFRGDSYEQY
few TRBV5-6 ASSLSQGGTDTQY
many TRBV7-2 ASSWDSGGYEQY
few TRBV20-1 SAVLSEGYT
many TRBV6-2/TRBV6-3 ASSYGTGGYEQY
once TRBV5-1 ASSLLRTGDNTDTQY
few TRBV7-9 ASSPGGAPNEQF
- TRBV3-1 ASSHGQGGNQPQH
few TRBV5-1 ASSSRGTSGVQETQY
- TRBV29-1 GVEEIDTQY
- TRBV4-1 ASSQDLRGFNYNEQF
- TRBV29-1 SVEGGDREEFYEQF
- TRBV29-1 SPRTGRNSPLH
- TRBV28 ASSSAGGPRREPQY
- TRBV6-5 ASSEGPETQY
few TRBV10-2 ASISTSGSSDTQY
- TRBV7-2 ASSLRRGDERY